This T cell receptor beta chain came from a study of T cell responses to AZD1222 COVID-19 vaccine. The V gene's germline CDR1 is LNHDA and CDR2 SQIVND (reference sequence). The CDR3 has 15 residues. With 3 bases clipped from V and 5 bases from J, the junction kept 8 bases outside the gene matches. The protocol was immunoSEQ multiplex PCR, while the TCRdb copy is restricted to in-frame clones and leaves out a portion. The sample carries under 150,000 clones, around 90% recorded once. The V call is TRBV19, the J call TRBJ1-1; 8 positions match TRBD1. The sequences come from peripheral blood, collected on day 0 of AZD1222 vaccination. The origin of this receptor is an adult in good health. CDR3 in amino acids: CASSMGGTGWTEAFF. DNA of the CDR3: TGTGCCAGTAGTATGGGGGGGACAGGCTGGACTGAAGCTTTCTTT.